The 26 T cell receptor beta chains below were found in one sample sequenced in a study of blood T cell repertoires in COVID-19 (dated by TCRdb to the early 2020s). The library relied on the immunoSEQ multiplex PCR assay. This is the immuneACCESS table as TCRdb keeps it, with only in-frame sequences that have V and J called. A part of the clones is gone; compared with another copy, unresolved V genes explain less than half, and the rest is unexplained. The sample data list a few hundred thousand clones, and under 90% of these were observed just once. The ten largest clonotypes hold around 5.5% of the sample. Material for sequencing was peripheral blood. These receptors were obtained from an older woman who had recovered from COVID-19.

V is TRBV19 and J is TRBJ1-3; the match to TRBD1 covers 12 bases. The CDR3 consists of 18 residues. Trimming took 5 bases from V and 3 from J; bases not matched to a gene: 11. The germline V gene has CDR1 LNHDA and CDR2 SQIVND (reference sequence). CDR3 in DNA: TGTGCCAGTAGTGACCGGGACAGGGGGCGCGGAGGTGGAAACACCATATATTTT. As protein: CASSDRDRGRGGGNTIYF.

This chain uses TRBV5-4 with TRBJ2-1; 11 bases agree with TRBD2. Trimming removed 5 bases from V and 2 bases from J; junction bases left unmatched: 3. The V gene's germline CDR1 is SGHNT and CDR2 YYREEE (reference sequence). This CDR3 has 15 residues. The CDR3: CASRQLAGAYNEQFF. CDR3 DNA: TGTGCCAGCAGGCAACTAGCGGGGGCCTACAATGAGCAGTTCTTC.

This clone was seen only once. This chain joins TRBV7-3 and TRBJ2-3; TRBD2 matches at 8 bases. This CDR3 comprises 14 residues. Germline CDR1 and CDR2: SGHTA and FQGTGA. V lost 5 bases to trimming and J lost 7 bases; unmatched junction nucleotides: 8. The CDR3 coding sequence is TGTGCCAGCAGCCGAGCGGGGGATTTAAATACGCAGTATTTT. It translates to CASSRAGDLNTQYF.

The chain uses TRBV7-2 and TRBJ2-3, with D uncertain. Trimming took 3 bases from V and 9 from J, leaving 10 bases between them. Germline values: CDR1 SGHTA, CDR2 FQGNSA. There are 12 residues in the CDR3. The CDR3 reads CASSFYLLTQYF. CDR3 nucleotides: TGTGCCAGCAGCTTTTATCTCTTGACGCAGTATTTT.

The chain recombines TRBV27 with TRBJ1-4; 7 bases are shared with TRBD1. Germline V gives CDR1 MNHEY, CDR2 SMNVEV (reference sequence). The ends lost 6 bases at V and 4 bases at J; junction bases unmatched: 5. There are 14 residues in the CDR3. The CDR3 DNA is TGTGCCAGCAGCTTGGGACAGATTAATGAAAAACTGTTTTTT. Translated: CASSLGQINEKLFF. Using reference TRBV27 and TRBJ1-4 for the parts outside the CDR3, the full variable domain is EAQVTQNPRYLITVTGKKLTVTCSQNMNHEYMSWYRQDPGLGLRQIYYSMNVEVTDKGDVPEGYKVSRKEKRNFPLILESPSPNQTSLYFCASSLGQINEKLFFGSGTQLSVL.

The chain uses TRBV7-3 and TRBJ2-1, with 10 bases that match TRBD2. V dropped 0 bases and J dropped 7; count of bases not matched to a gene: 3. This CDR3 has 15 residues. CDR1 is SGHTA and CDR2 is FQGTGA in the germline V gene. The CDR3 is CASSLTSGGRNEQFF. CDR3 DNA sequence: TGTGCCAGCAGCTTAACTAGCGGGGGGCGTAATGAGCAGTTCTTC.

The V and J genes are TRBV4-1 and TRBJ1-3; D gene ambiguous. Looked up from germline, CDR1 is MGHRA and CDR2 is YSYEKL. This CDR3 has 17 residues. The germline V and J ends were trimmed by 0 bases and 0 bases, with 12 bases remaining between them. Here the CDR3 reads CASSQEGGIPSGNTIYF. In DNA, the CDR3 is TGCGCCAGCAGCCAAGAGGGAGGCATCCCCTCTGGAAACACCATATATTTT.

The J gene is TRBJ2-7, the V gene TRBV7-9, with D hard to call. The CDR3 loop spans 13 amino acids. Per germline, CDR1 SEHNR and CDR2 FQNEAQ (reference sequence). Deletions cut 5 bases from V and 5 bases from J, with 13 bases between. In nucleotides, the CDR3 is TGTGCCAGCAGCCCCGACAACAGAAACGAGCAGTACTTC. Amino acids: CASSPDNRNEQYF.

The gene calls are TRBV25-1 and TRBJ2-5; 11 nucleotides align to TRBD1. J was trimmed by 1 base and V by 7 bases; bases with no gene match: 5. CDR1 is MGHDK, CDR2 SYGVNS, per germline. This CDR3 comprises 15 residues. The chain's CDR3 is CASTGTGGPQETQYF. The CDR3 region has the DNA TGTGCCAGCACCGGGACAGGGGGACCCCAAGAGACCCAGTACTTC.

The CDR3 sequence is CASSFDRNYGYTF. Here the CDR3 DNA reads TGTGCCAGCAGTTTTGACAGAAACTATGGCTACACCTTC. V usage is TRBV27 and J usage is TRBJ1-2; weak D call: TRBD1 (5 bases). This CDR3 is built from 13 residues. Germline V gives CDR1 MNHEY, CDR2 SMNVEV (reference sequence). V shed 3 bases and J shed 2 bases, with 7 bases lying between them.

The J gene is TRBJ1-1, the V gene TRBV10-3; D remains ambiguous. V lost 3 bases to trimming and J lost 4 bases, with 12 bases between them. This CDR3 contains 14 residues. Germline CDR1 reads ENHRY; CDR2 reads SYGVKD. The CDR3: CAISDVAATTEAFF. DNA of the CDR3: TGTGCCATCAGTGATGTGGCGGCTACCACTGAAGCTTTCTTT.

The chain joins TRBV2 to TRBJ2-5, with 11 bases lining up with TRBD1. The germline V gene encodes CDR1 SNHLY and CDR2 FYNNEI. CDR3 size: 15 residues. After removal of 4 bases from V and 4 bases from J, the junction contained 5 bases not matched to a gene. The CDR3 DNA follows: TGTGCCAGCAGTGGGGACAGGGGGAATCGAGAGACCCAGTACTTC. It encodes CASSGDRGNRETQYF.

The chain employs TRBV10-1 and TRBJ1-1, with 7 bases that match TRBD1. The germline CDR1 and CDR2 sequences are WNHNN and SYGVQD (reference sequence). CDR3 size: 14 residues. Losses at the gene ends were 6 bases for V and 2 bases for J; bases not matched to a gene: 6. CDR3 DNA: TGCGCCAGCAGAGGGGGACAGAAAAACACTGAAGCTTTCTTT. Protein product: CASRGGQKNTEAFF.

The genes are TRBV25-1 and TRBJ2-5; 8 bases line up with TRBD1. CDR3 length: 14 amino acids. J lost 5 bases, V lost 3 bases, and 5 bases had no gene match. Per the germline V gene, CDR1 is MGHDK and CDR2 is SYGVNS. The CDR3 DNA is TGTGCCAGCAGTGACCTGACAGGGGAGGAGACCCAGTACTTC. It yields the protein CASSDLTGEETQYF.

J is TRBJ1-1 and V is TRBV18; TRBD1 agrees at 7 bases. CDR1 and CDR2 from the germline V gene are KGHSH and LQKENI. V dropped 3 bases and J dropped 0; count of bases not matched to a gene: 4. The CDR3 extends over 15 amino acids. The CDR3 spells CASSPPTGMNTEAFF. The CDR3 bases are TGTGCCAGCTCACCTCCGACAGGGATGAACACTGAAGCTTTCTTT.

This CDR3 reads CASSQGWAGGSPLHF. In DNA, the CDR3 is TGTGCCAGCAGCCAAGGATGGGCAGGAGGCTCACCCCTCCACTTT. The rearrangement links TRBV3-1 (or the pseudogene TRBV3-2) to TRBJ1-6; no reliable D call. Per the germline V gene, CDR1 is LGHDT and CDR2 is YNNKEL (reference sequence). The CDR3 consists of 15 residues. V dropped 1 base and J dropped 10 bases, with 14 bases sitting between them.

J is TRBJ2-5 and V is TRBV6-2 or TRBV6-3; 7 nucleotides match TRBD2. Unmatched junction bases numbered 6, after V lost 1 base and J lost 1 base. CDR1 MNHEY and CDR2 SVGEGT come from the germline V gene. The CDR3 runs to 16 residues. CDR3: CASSYYPASGQETQYF. For the CDR3, the DNA is TGTGCCAGCAGTTACTACCCGGCTAGCGGCCAAGAGACCCAGTACTTC.

The V gene is TRBV5-5, the J gene TRBJ2-5, with D uncertain. V dropped 0 bases and J dropped 5 bases, with 11 bases sitting between them. The CDR3 has 14 residues. The germline CDR1 and CDR2 sequences are SGHKS and YYEKEE (reference sequence). The CDR3 region is CASSLDSETETQYF. In DNA, the CDR3 is TGTGCCAGCAGCTTGGACAGTGAAACGGAGACCCAGTACTTC.

This chain connects TRBV20-1 to TRBJ2-1, with a possible D match to TRBD1 (6 bases). The CDR3 is made up of 14 amino acids. Germline V gene data show CDR1 as DFQATT and CDR2 as SNEGSKA (reference sequence). V was pared by 3 bases and J by 6 bases, with 15 bases between. The CDR3 spells CSASGTRWANEQFF. CDR3 nucleotides: TGCAGTGCTAGTGGGACAAGATGGGCCAATGAGCAGTTCTTC.

J is TRBJ1-1 and V is TRBV6-4; D not certain. This CDR3 is built from 14 residues. Trimming left V 4 bases short and J 3 bases short, with 12 bases between. Looked up from germline, CDR1 is MRHNA and CDR2 is SNTAGT. CDR3 residues: CASSVEKLHTEAFF. The CDR3 DNA follows: TGTGCCAGCAGTGTGGAGAAACTGCACACTGAAGCTTTCTTT.

V gene TRBV7-9 combines with J gene TRBJ1-2; the D is unclear. This CDR3 is built from 17 residues. The germline V gene encodes CDR1 SEHNR and CDR2 FQNEAQ (reference sequence). V was trimmed by 3 bases and J by 5 bases, leaving 22 bases between them. The CDR3 here is CASSFLINPRERYGYTF. In nucleotides, the CDR3 is TGTGCCAGCAGCTTTTTAATAAACCCCCGGGAGCGGTATGGCTACACCTTC.

The CDR3 region is CASRRVGGAEAFF. In DNA form, the CDR3 reads TGTGCCAGCAGGCGTGTGGGGGGGGCTGAAGCTTTCTTT. The rearrangement joins TRBV12-3 or TRBV12-4 to TRBJ1-1; tentatively, D is TRBD1 (5 bases). The CDR3 consists of 13 residues. Trimming removed 6 bases at V and 6 bases at J, with 14 bases between.

Only one count was recorded for this clone. At one end the junction does not follow the germline gene, possibly because of a read error. This sequence joins TRBV7-2 and TRBJ2-1, with D possibly matching TRBD2 (7 bases). The CDR3 runs to 15 residues. Germline V gene sequence: CDR1 SGHTA, CDR2 FQGNSA. Written as DNA, the CDR3 is TGTGCCACCAGCCTAAACGGGGGGCCCTACAATGAGCAGTTCTTC. This codes for CATSLNGGPYNEQFF.

The CDR3, as DNA: TGTGCCTGGAGTGGAGCGGGCATAAAGCAGTTCTTC. It specifies CAWSGAGIKQFF. The V and J genes are TRBV30 and TRBJ2-1, with TRBD2 as a possible D gene (6 bases). From germline, CDR1 is GTSNPN and CDR2 SVGIG (reference sequence). The germline V and J ends were trimmed by 1 base and 11 bases, with 12 bases remaining between them. CDR3 size: 12 residues.

The genes are TRBV30 and TRBJ1-1, with 10 bases matching TRBD1. The trim removed 3 bases at V and 3 bases at J, leaving 7 bases unmatched. In germline, CDR1 is GTSNPN, CDR2 SVGIG (reference sequence). The length of the CDR3 is 15 residues. The CDR3, as DNA: TGTGCCTGGAGGGGGACAGGGGCAGGAGACACTGAAGCTTTCTTT. This codes for CAWRGTGAGDTEAFF.

V usage is TRBV3-1 (or the pseudogene TRBV3-2) and J usage is TRBJ2-5, with D hard to call. Trimming took 1 base from V and 2 from J, leaving 14 bases between them. In germline, CDR1 is LGHDT, CDR2 YNNKEL (reference sequence). The CDR3 covers 16 residues. The CDR3 DNA follows: TGTGCCAGCAGCCAAGTGGAAAGGAGCTTTCAAGAGACCCAGTACTTC. Residues: CASSQVERSFQETQYF.